These T cell receptor beta chains were read from a single sample in a study of cytomegalovirus exposure and HLA in healthy donors. TCRdb keeps only in-frame clones here, not all; method: immunoSEQ multiplex PCR. Here the sample spans 98,000 or so clones, more than 70% being singletons. Material for sequencing was PBMCs. These receptor sequences come from a female donor in good health and CMV-seronegative. CDR3s include the opening cysteine and the closing phenylalanine or tryptophan. Size values are once, few and many counts, or a class for expanded clones, and some rows have none.

clone_size j_call v_call cdr3_aa
NA TRBJ2-5 TRBV27 CASSTTPGMTQYF
NA TRBJ2-2 TRBV9 CASSVVASPNTGELFF
few TRBJ1-1 TRBV7-8 CASSLWPGMNTEAFF
NA TRBJ2-7 TRBV6-5 CASKTKNYEQYF
once TRBJ2-1 TRBV27 CASSLLAGAPNEQFF
NA TRBJ1-5 TRBV2 CASSFRRGQGWQPQHF
NA TRBJ2-2 TRBV19 CASRGGPSAAGELFF
few TRBJ1-6 TRBV5-1 CASSSGGGYNSPLHF
NA TRBJ2-1 TRBV5-5 CASSSTAGRGNEQFF
NA TRBJ2-1 TRBV7-2 CASSLDSSYNEQFF
once TRBJ2-7 TRBV19 CASSISRGQGSSYEQYF
NA TRBJ1-1 TRBV5-4 CASSNSVRGITEAFF
NA TRBJ1-2 TRBV13 CASSPSTGGGYGYTF
NA TRBJ2-6 TRBV7-7 CASSLDVGSGANVLTF
few TRBJ2-7 TRBV9 CASSGDFPPYEQYF
NA TRBJ2-7 TRBV4-1 CASSQAKNRGFYEQYF
NA TRBJ1-5 TRBV2 CASSETVTQPQHF
NA TRBJ1-2 TRBV7-6 CASSQSGGLNYGYTF
once TRBJ1-5 TRBV6-6 CASNRANQPQHF
few TRBJ1-5 TRBV7-9 CASSSGQGYQPQHF
NA TRBJ2-2 TRBV20-1 CSARSTGELFF
few TRBJ1-5 TRBV2 CASSTIDRTNQPQHF
NA TRBJ1-1 TRBV19 CASSMGGSNTEAFF
once TRBJ2-6 TRBV5-1 CASSLGARPSGANVLTF
NA TRBJ2-5 TRBV5-1 CASTLRGAALETQYF
NA TRBJ2-4 TRBV11-3 CASSLSHRRERSAKNIQYF
NA TRBJ1-2 TRBV19 CASTPGLLSGYTF
NA TRBJ2-5 TRBV27 CASNFPSGTQYF
NA TRBJ2-5 TRBV5-5 CASSFGGTSVETQYF
NA TRBJ2-7 TRBV28 CASRAGGLYEQYF
NA TRBJ2-7 TRBV7-9 CSSSLAVTSGSSYEQYF
NA TRBJ2-5 TRBV30 CAWGARETQYF
few TRBJ2-3 TRBV7-3 CASGDAFGAQYF
NA TRBJ2-7 TRBV7-3 CASSLDGQGMDEQYF
NA TRBJ2-7 TRBV30 CAWSIGGSEQYF
NA TRBJ2-3 TRBV25-1 CASSEYRTGADTQYF
NA NA TRBV5-1 CASSFGGQGSYEQYF
once TRBJ2-7 TRBV19 CASSIGQFFYEQYF
NA TRBJ2-7 TRBV9 CASSPTGNSGYEQYF
NA TRBJ1-3 TRBV6-1 CASIRGTAGNTIYF